The 18 T cell receptor beta chains below were found in one sample sequenced in a study of T cell repertoires in cytomegalovirus infection. Antigen specificity for these receptors is unknown. TCRdb redid the calling of the reads with MiXCR, one entry per CDR3 protein. The sample includes roughly 350,000 distinct CDR3 sequences, about 35% of them seen just once. This sample comprised cultured PBMCs, obtained from culture after CMV antigen stimulation. These receptors were collected from a human donor in good health (CMV status not recorded). Some clones in this sample may be carry-over from other donors' samples.

The J gene is TRBJ1-2, the V gene TRBV6-5; tentatively, D is TRBD1 (6 bases). This CDR3 comprises 15 residues. The germline V gene has CDR1 MNHEY and CDR2 SVGAGI. V was cut by 6 bases and J by 0 bases, with 14 bases left in between. CDR3 DNA: TGTGCCAGCAGGGTACGGGACACTTCTAACTATGGCTACACCTTC. This codes for CASRVRDTSNYGYTF.

This clonotype has only a few counts. The rearrangement joins TRBV27 to TRBJ2-1; D might be TRBD1 (5 bases). The CDR3 sequence is 15 residues long. Trimming took off 1 base at V and 6 bases at J, with 13 bases between the two ends. Germline assignment: CDR1 MNHEY and CDR2 SMNVEV (reference sequence). CDR3 DNA sequence: TGTGCCAGCAGTTTATTTGGCAGGGCGAGCAATGAGCAGTTCTTC. Translated, it gives CASSLFGRASNEQFF.

This chain links TRBV4-3 with TRBJ1-1; D ambiguous. CDR3 length equals 13 residues. Germline CDR1 reads LGHNA; CDR2 reads YSLEER. Between the trimmed V and J ends, which lost 2 bases and 2 bases, there was a span of 6 bases. The CDR3 DNA reads as TGCGCCAGCAGCCAATACCGAAACACTGAAGCTTTCTTT. Protein product: CASSQYRNTEAFF.

The CDR3 loop is CSARRSGTGANVLTF. CDR3 DNA: TGCAGTGCTAGACGGTCCGGGACTGGGGCCAACGTCCTGACTTTC. This rearrangement joins TRBV20-1 to TRBJ2-6, with D possibly being TRBD2 (5 bases). The CDR3 loop spans 15 amino acids. CDR1 and CDR2 (germline): DFQATT, SNEGSKA (reference sequence). Between the trimmed V and J ends, which lost 2 bases and 2 bases, there was a span of 10 bases.

The V call is TRBV6-5, the J call TRBJ2-3; 10 bases map to TRBD2. This CDR3 has 20 residues. Unmatched junction bases numbered 15, after V lost 0 bases and J lost 3 bases. Germline assignment: CDR1 MNHEY and CDR2 SVGAGI. The CDR3 region has the DNA TGTGCCAGCAGTTACTCGGCAGGGGGCCCAGCGGGAGGGCCAACAGATACGCAGTATTTT. Amino acids: CASSYSAGGPAGGPTDTQYF.

Ten or more counts support this clonotype. The CDR3 DNA sequence: TGCAGTTATGGAGCTAGCGGGAGGTTGTCCTACAATGAGCAGTTCTTC. The encoded protein is CSYGASGRLSYNEQFF. The V and J genes are TRBV20-1 and TRBJ2-1; 11 nucleotides agree with TRBD2. Germline CDR1 is DFQATT and CDR2 is SNEGSKA (reference sequence). Trimming cost V 8 bases and J 1 base; bases outside gene matches: 10. The CDR3 has 16 residues.

This clonotype has only a few counts. The rearrangement joins TRBV19 to TRBJ2-1; 9 nucleotides line up with TRBD1. This CDR3 has 12 residues. Germline V gene data show CDR1 as LNHDA and CDR2 as SQIVND (reference sequence). CDR3 in amino acids: CATGQGSNEQFF. The CDR3 nucleotides read TGTGCGACGGGACAGGGATCCAATGAGCAGTTCTTC.

In its sample, this clonotype was seen a few times. The chain is built from TRBV29-1 and TRBJ1-1, with D possibly matching TRBD1 (6 bases). The CDR3 length is 13 residues. Germline V lookup: CDR1 SQVTM, CDR2 ANQGSEA. V was pared by 7 bases and J by 6 bases, with 18 bases between. For the CDR3, the DNA is TGCAGCGCTAAGAGGGGGGCAAGAGCTGAAGCTTTCTTT. Translated, it gives CSAKRGARAEAFF.

This clonotype was counted between two and nine times. The chain links TRBV12-3 or TRBV12-4 to TRBJ2-1; no firm D call. This CDR3 contains 14 residues. V gave up 5 bases and J gave up 5 bases, with 13 bases separating them. The CDR3 region has the DNA TGTGCCAGCAGTGGACCCCTGCCCGACAATGAGCAGTTCTTC. Translated: CASSGPLPDNEQFF.

This chain uses TRBV5-3 with TRBJ2-1, with 11 bases identical to TRBD2. TRBV5-3 is an open reading frame whose function is uncertain. V trimming: 8 bases; J trimming: 7 bases; junction bases outside the gene matches: 11. This CDR3 is 15 amino acids long. The CDR3 is CASRQPGLAVNEQFF. CDR3 DNA: TGTGCCAGCAGACAGCCGGGACTAGCGGTTAATGAGCAGTTCTTC.

This clonotype was counted many times. This chain links TRBV7-2 with TRBJ2-7, with D maybe TRBD1 (5 bases). Trimming removed 3 bases from V and 3 bases from J, with 21 bases in between. Germline V lookup: CDR1 SGHTA, CDR2 FQGNSA. This CDR3 comprises 17 residues. In DNA, the CDR3 is TGTGCCAGCAGCTTTTTGGTCCCCCTGGCGGACAACTACGAGCAGTACTTC. It encodes CASSFLVPLADNYEQYF.

A few counts support this clonotype. The chain uses TRBV4-1 and TRBJ2-3; TRBD2 aligns across 8 bases. The CDR3 length is 18 residues. Germline V CDR1 and CDR2: MGHRA, YSYEKL. The ends lost 0 bases at V and 3 bases at J; junction bases unmatched: 11. The CDR3 sequence: CASSQDDSGRGLTDTQYF. CDR3 DNA: TGCGCCAGCAGCCAAGATGACAGCGGGAGAGGATTGACAGATACGCAGTATTTT.

This chain uses TRBV6-2 or TRBV6-3 with TRBJ2-1, with 9 bases aligning to TRBD1. CDR1 and CDR2 from the germline V gene are MNHEY and SVGEGT. This CDR3 has 14 amino acids. Trimming cost V 4 bases and J 8 bases; bases outside gene matches: 6. CDR3 in amino acids: CASSLDRGLHEQFF. The CDR3 DNA follows: TGTGCCAGCAGTTTGGACAGGGGTTTACATGAGCAGTTCTTC.

The table lists this clonotype with a few counts. The J gene is TRBJ2-7, the V gene TRBV6-5, with D maybe TRBD1 (6 bases). Germline CDR1 is MNHEY and CDR2 is SVGAGI. V lost 6 bases to trimming and J lost 3 bases, with 18 bases between them. The CDR3 runs 15 residues. CDR3 sequence (DNA): TGTGCCAGCAGAAGGACCGGGACAAATAACTACGAGCAGTACTTC. It encodes CASRRTGTNNYEQYF.

This sequence joins TRBV12-3 or TRBV12-4 and TRBJ2-3; D may be TRBD1 (6 bases). The CDR3 runs to 15 residues. Trimming left V 2 bases short and J 5 bases short, with 14 bases between. CDR3 amino acids: CASSLWQGPVDTQYF. CDR3 coding DNA: TGTGCCAGCAGTTTATGGCAGGGGCCCGTAGATACGCAGTATTTT.

The chain combines TRBV7-8 with TRBJ2-7, with D hard to call. Germline CDR1 and CDR2: SGHVS and FQNEAQ. V lost 4 bases and J 0 bases, leaving 7 bases between the germline ends. The CDR3 has 13 amino acids. The CDR3 region is CASSSRISYEQYV. The CDR3 bases are TGTGCCAGCAGCTCTCGGATCTCCTACGAGCAGTACGTC.

The chain uses TRBV29-1 and TRBJ2-7; 10 positions match TRBD2. Unmatched junction bases numbered 4, after V lost 6 bases and J lost 2 bases. In germline, CDR1 is SQVTM, CDR2 ANQGSEA. The CDR3 contains 13 residues. CDR3 nucleotide sequence: TGCAGCGTCGAACTAGCGGGAACCTACGAGCAGTACTTC. Its protein is CSVELAGTYEQYF.

The rearrangement uses TRBV7-2 and TRBJ2-1; 9 nucleotides line up with TRBD2. With 5 bases clipped from V and 1 base from J, the junction kept 3 bases outside the gene matches. This CDR3 has 15 residues. Germline V gene data show CDR1 as SGHTA and CDR2 as FQGNSA. The CDR3 reads CASSQGLASYNEQFF. CDR3 DNA sequence: TGTGCCAGCAGCCAGGGACTAGCTTCCTACAATGAGCAGTTCTTC.